Reported below is one TCR beta chain. Its antigen is as yet unknown. The data originate from a study of early stage breast cancer tumors. Study outcomes and limitations: Tumor and normal breast were distinguished via blood comparison in about 90% of the 16 patients.

Measured with immunoSEQ multiplex PCR; TCRdb has only the in-frame clones, and not every one. The table includes 6,300 or so clones, approximately 73% detected once. Input material: normal breast tissue next to the tumor. The TCR originated in a person aged 35-55 years with breast cancer.

CDR3 amino acids: CASSYSGQGWYEQYF. For the CDR3, the DNA is TGTGCCAGCAGTTACTCCGGACAGGGTTGGTACGAGCAGTACTTC. The rearrangement joins TRBV6-5 to TRBJ2-7; TRBD1 agrees at 8 bases. V was pared by 0 bases and J by 4 bases, with 5 bases of the junction left unmatched. The germline V gene encodes CDR1 MNHEY and CDR2 SVGAGI. This CDR3 has 15 residues.